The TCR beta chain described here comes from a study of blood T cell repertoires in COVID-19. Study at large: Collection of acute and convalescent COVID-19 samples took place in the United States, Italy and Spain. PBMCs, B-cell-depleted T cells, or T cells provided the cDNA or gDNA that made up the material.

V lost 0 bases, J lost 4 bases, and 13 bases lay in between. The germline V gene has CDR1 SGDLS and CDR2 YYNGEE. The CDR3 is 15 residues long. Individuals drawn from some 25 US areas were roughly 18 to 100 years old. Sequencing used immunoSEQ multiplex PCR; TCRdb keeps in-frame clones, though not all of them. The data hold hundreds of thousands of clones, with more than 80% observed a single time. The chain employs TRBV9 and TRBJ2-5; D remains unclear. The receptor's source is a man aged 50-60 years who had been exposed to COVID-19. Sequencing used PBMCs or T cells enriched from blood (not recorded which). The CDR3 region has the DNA TGTGCCAGCAGCGTAGCGGCTAGTAGGTTAGAGACCCAGTACTTC. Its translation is CASSVAASRLETQYF.